This is a list of T cell receptor beta chains from one sample in a study of PD-1 blockade in mismatch repair-deficient tumors. The protocol was immunoSEQ multiplex PCR, while the TCRdb copy is restricted to in-frame clones and leaves out a portion. The sample contains about 120,000 clones, about 83% of which appear only once. The specimen comprised peripheral blood, sampled 60 weeks after starting pembrolizumab. These receptors were taken from an adult with mismatch repair-deficient cancer. CDR3s include the opening cysteine and the closing phenylalanine or tryptophan. A D gene is named only where the DNA matches it firmly. Part of the rows lack a size; the others show once, few, many or a class for expanded clones.

j_call clone_size v_call d_call cdr3_nt cdr3_aa
TRBJ2-1 NA TRBV30 TRBD2 TGTGCCTGGAGTGAAGGACTAGCGAACAATGAGCAGTTCTTC CAWSEGLANNEQFF
TRBJ1-2 NA TRBV27 TRBD1 TGTGCCACCCACCCTGGACAGGGGATTTTAGGTGGCTACACCTTC CATHPGQGILGGYTF
TRBJ2-1 few TRBV5-1 NA TGCGCCAGCAGCCCTCCGGGAAACAATGAGCAGTTCTTC CASSPPGNNEQFF
TRBJ1-2 NA TRBV5-4 NA TGTGCCAGCAGTTCACAGGGTGGTGGCTACACCTTC CASSSQGGGYTF
TRBJ1-2 NA TRBV6-1 TRBD1 TGTGCCAGCAGTGCCGGGACAGGGAACTATGGCTACACCTTC CASSAGTGNYGYTF
TRBJ2-2 NA TRBV6-1 TRBD2 TGTGCCAGCAGTGAATTAGGTAGCGGGAGCATTAACGGGGAGCTGTTTTTT CASSELGSGSINGELFF
TRBJ2-7 few TRBV7-8 NA TGTGCCAGCAGCCCCGTGAGACTTTACGAGCAGTACTTC CASSPVRLYEQYF
TRBJ2-1 NA TRBV4-1 TRBD2 TGCGCCAGCAGCCCCCCATTAGCGGGGCCTTACAATGAGCAGTTCTTC CASSPPLAGPYNEQFF
TRBJ1-2 NA TRBV7-9 TRBD1 TGTGCCAGCAGCCTAGACAGGGGCCTGTATGGCTACACCTTC CASSLDRGLYGYTF
TRBJ2-3 NA TRBV7-2 NA TGTGCCAGCAGCTTAGGGGGGGAGCTCACAGATACGCAGTATTTT CASSLGGELTDTQYF
TRBJ2-5 NA TRBV27 TRBD1 TGTGCCAGCGGCCGGACAGGGGGCAGAGGAGAGACCCAGTACTTC CASGRTGGRGETQYF
TRBJ2-1 NA TRBV7-9 NA TGTGCCAGCAGCCCCTGGACAGAATACAATGAGCAGTTCTTC CASSPWTEYNEQFF
TRBJ2-3 NA TRBV7-3 TRBD1 TGTGCCAGCAGCACAAAGGGGGCGCCGAAGGATACGCAGTATTTT CASSTKGAPKDTQYF
TRBJ2-3 NA TRBV11-3 TRBD1 TGTGCCAGCAGCTTAGGGGACAGGGGTGGGGATACGCAGTATTTT CASSLGDRGGDTQYF
TRBJ2-2 NA TRBV5-4 TRBD2 TGTGCCAGCAGCTTGTGGCGGGAGAGGAACACCGGGGAGCTGTTTTTT CASSLWRERNTGELFF
TRBJ2-1 few TRBV27 NA TGTGCCAGCAGTTTCCAGACTGAGTGGGATGAGCAGTTCTTC CASSFQTEWDEQFF
TRBJ2-4 NA TRBV6-6 NA TGTGCCAGCTCCCTAGCAATGGACATTCAGTACTTC CASSLAMDIQYF
TRBJ2-4 few TRBV6-5 NA TGTGCCAGCAGTTACCTGGGGGTGGGGTTAGGCATTCAGTACTTC CASSYLGVGLGIQYF
TRBJ2-2 many TRBV6-5 TRBD1 TGTGCCAGCAGTTACGGTGCAGGGGGCACCGGGGAGCTGTTTTTT CASSYGAGGTGELFF
TRBJ1-5 NA TRBV9 NA TGTGCCAGCAGCGTACTGGACAGCGATCAGCCCCAGCATTTT CASSVLDSDQPQHF
TRBJ2-1 NA TRBV2 NA TGTGCCAGCAGTGAAGGATCCTACAATGAGCAGTTCTTC CASSEGSYNEQFF
TRBJ1-1 once TRBV13 NA TGTGCCAGCAGCTTAGGCTCCGGCGGGAACACTGAAGCTTTCTTT CASSLGSGGNTEAFF
TRBJ1-2 NA TRBV6-6 NA TGTGCCAGCAGGATGGGGCTGGGCTATGGCTACACCTTC CASRMGLGYGYTF
TRBJ1-1 NA TRBV11-1 TRBD1 TGTGCCAGCAGCTTAACCGGGACAGGGACGGTCGCTTTCTTT CASSLTGTGTVAFF
TRBJ2-1 few TRBV7-8 NA TGTGCCAGCAGGCTCCTAGGTAATGAGCAGTTCTTC CASRLLGNEQFF
TRBJ2-5 NA TRBV7-3 NA TGTGCCAGCAGCCAGGAGGGGGGTGAGACCCAGTACTTC CASSQEGGETQYF
TRBJ1-5 NA TRBV27 TRBD1 TGTGCCAGCAGTCGGCAGGGGGATTATCAGCCCCAGCATTTT CASSRQGDYQPQHF
TRBJ2-3 NA TRBV10-3 NA TGTGCCATCAGTGAGGGAAGGGATTTGGATACGCAGTATTTT CAISEGRDLDTQYF
TRBJ1-1 NA TRBV6-6 NA TGTGCCAGCAGTTACGAGACTCAATTCGAGGAAGCTTTCTTT CASSYETQFEEAFF
TRBJ2-7 NA TRBV21-1 NA TGTGCCAGCAGCAAAGCGCCCGCTTTCTACGAGCAGTACTTC CASSKAPAFYEQYF
TRBJ2-7 NA TRBV7-2 NA TGTGCCAGCAGCTTAGGACAAAGCTCCTACGAGCAGTACTTC CASSLGQSSYEQYF
TRBJ2-3 NA TRBV6-1 NA TGTGCCAGCATCGACGGGATGGCAGATACGCAGTATTTT CASIDGMADTQYF
TRBJ2-7 NA TRBV7-8 TRBD2 TGTGCCAGCAGCCGTAGCGGGACCTACGAGCAGTACTTC CASSRSGTYEQYF
TRBJ2-3 NA TRBV15 NA TGTGCCACCAGCAGAGATAGGGACTCCTTGGATACGCAGTATTTT CATSRDRDSLDTQYF
TRBJ1-2 NA TRBV9 NA TGTGCCAGCACTCCCGCCCTGGGCCTTTTTAACTATGGCTACACCTTC CASTPALGLFNYGYTF
TRBJ2-7 once TRBV15 TRBD1 TGTGCCACCAGCAGAGATTCTCAGGGGGCTAGCGAGCAGTACTTC CATSRDSQGASEQYF
TRBJ2-7 NA TRBV5-6 NA TGTGCCAGCAGCTTTTTTCGCCTGGAGCAGTACTTC CASSFFRLEQYF
TRBJ2-3 NA TRBV29-1 TRBD2 TGCAGCGTTCGCGGGAGGGCCACAGATACGCAGTATTTT CSVRGRATDTQYF
TRBJ1-2 NA TRBV5-1 TRBD1 TGCGCCAGCAGCCTGTCACAGGGGGCCACCTATGGCTACACCTTC CASSLSQGATYGYTF
TRBJ1-5 NA TRBV25-1 NA TGTGCCAGCAGTGAACACAGGGAGGGATGCAATCAGCCCCAGCATTTT CASSEHREGCNQPQHF
TRBJ1-2 NA TRBV7-2 TRBD1 TGTGCCAGCATCACAGGGGATGGGGGCTACACCTTC CASITGDGGYTF
TRBJ1-1 NA TRBV18 TRBD1 TGTGCCAGCTCACCAAGACAGGGAGGGACTGAAGCTTTCTTT CASSPRQGGTEAFF
TRBJ1-4 NA TRBV29-1 TRBD1 TGCAGCGTTGAAGATCGCGGGACAGGGGATGAAAAACTGTTTTTT CSVEDRGTGDEKLFF
TRBJ2-5 once TRBV5-6 TRBD2 TGTGCCAGCAGCGTCGGTCCTAGCGGACCAGGGGAGACCCAGTACTTC CASSVGPSGPGETQYF
TRBJ2-3 NA TRBV5-1 NA TGCGCCAGCAGCTTGGAATTTGGGGGGACAGATACGCAGTATTTT CASSLEFGGTDTQYF
TRBJ2-7 NA TRBV2 NA TGTGCCAGCAGTGATTGGGGTTTGGGCGAGCAGTACTTC CASSDWGLGEQYF
TRBJ1-3 NA TRBV2 NA TGTGCCAGCGGAGATTCGTTGCTGGACACCATATATTTT CASGDSLLDTIYF
TRBJ2-2 NA TRBV5-1 NA TGCGCCAGCAGCTTCCGTCGAGGGCCGGGCACCGGGGAGCTGTTTTTT CASSFRRGPGTGELFF
TRBJ1-1 NA TRBV29-1 NA TGCAGCGCCTCGGACGTAACGAACACTGAAGCTTTCTTT CSASDVTNTEAFF
TRBJ1-2 NA TRBV7-2 NA TGTGCCAGCAGCGCAATTTCAGGGGATTATGGCTACACCTTC CASSAISGDYGYTF
TRBJ1-2 few TRBV14 NA TGTGCCAGCAGCCAGAGTAACTATGGCTACACCTTC CASSQSNYGYTF
TRBJ2-1 NA TRBV15 NA TGTGCCACCAGCAGAGATGAGAGGGGCCCCCTCTACAATGAGCAGTTCTTC CATSRDERGPLYNEQFF
TRBJ2-5 NA TRBV15 NA TGTGCCACCAGCAGAGATGGACAGAGGATAGAGACCCAGTACTTC CATSRDGQRIETQYF
TRBJ2-1 NA TRBV9 TRBD2 TGTGCCAGCAGCGTAGGTGGCGGGAGGGTGGAAAATGAGCAGTTCTTC CASSVGGGRVENEQFF